A single sample gave rise to the 30 T cell receptor beta chains below, sequenced in a study of tumor and adjacent non-tumor tissue in lung cancer. RNA was extracted from bulk tissue without any cell sorting. A modified ARM-PCR protocol with three rounds of nested PCR amplified TCRbeta. TCRdb used MiXCR to reprocess the multiplex PCR reads, holding one entry per CDR3 protein. The data show about 110,000 distinct CDR3 sequences, with 75% to 90% seen just once and approximately 24% held by the top ten. What was sequenced was lung tumor tissue. These receptors all stem from a man between 70 and 80 years old with non-small cell lung cancer.

Of note for this clonotype: One end of the junction fails to match germline, which may point to a read error. The chain uses TRBV13 and TRBJ2-3; the match to TRBD2 covers 14 bases. The germline CDR1 and CDR2 sequences are PRHDT and FYEKMQ (reference sequence). CDR3 length: 16 residues. In DNA, the CDR3 is TGTGCCAGCAGCAAAGGGACTAGCGGGAGAACAGATACGCAATATTTT. Protein sequence: CASSKGTSGRTDTQYF.

As concerns this clonotype: Since no conserved phenylalanine or tryptophan closes the CDR3, a read error is the likely cause. V usage is TRBV11-3 and J usage is TRBJ2-7, with a weak D call TRBD1 (6 bases). This CDR3 contains 14 residues. The V gene's germline CDR1 is SGHNT and CDR2 YENEEA. Trimming took 4 bases from V and 2 from J, leaving 12 bases between them. DNA of the CDR3: TGTGCCAGCAGCTCAATGACAGGAGCCTACGAGCAGTACCTA. This translates into CASSSMTGAYEQYL.

The gene calls are TRBV29-1 and TRBJ1-3; no clear D gene. Trimming stripped 4 bases from V and 0 bases from J, with 7 bases between. Germline lookup yields CDR1 SQVTM and CDR2 ANQGSEA. This CDR3 region has 13 residues. CDR3 nucleotides: TGCAGCGTTGTAAGCATCTCTGGAAACACCATATATTTT. Translation: CSVVSISGNTIYF.

The chain carries TRBV11-1 and TRBJ2-1; 8 bases fit TRBD1. The CDR3 extends over 14 amino acids. V shed 8 bases and J 8 bases; nucleotides not matched to a gene: 11. The V gene's germline CDR1 is SGHAT and CDR2 FQDESV (reference sequence). CDR3 sequence: CASGPGGSWDEQFF. The CDR3 bases are TGTGCCAGCGGACCAGGGGGCTCTTGGGATGAGCAGTTCTTC.

Notes on this clonotype: Sequence at one end of the junction differs from germline and may be a read error. The genes are TRBV6-1 and TRBJ1-2; D not resolved. This CDR3 has 14 amino acids. Per the germline V gene, CDR1 is MNHNS and CDR2 is SASEGT. The DNA of the CDR3 is TGTGCCAGCGGTGAAGTAATAGGGATCTATGGTTACACCTTC. Translating gives CASGEVIGIYGYTF.

The genes are TRBV10-2 and TRBJ2-7, with 10 bases lining up with TRBD2. There are 13 residues in the CDR3. The ends lost 9 bases at V and 4 bases at J; junction bases unmatched: 6. In germline, CDR1 is WSHSY, CDR2 SAAADI. CDR3: CASIETSGYEQYF. The CDR3, as DNA: TGCGCCAGTATTGAGACTAGCGGGTACGAGCAGTACTTC.

Of note for this clonotype: One end of the junction varies from germline; a read error may be responsible. This CDR3 is CASTAYNGEPFF. CDR3 bases: TGTGCCAGCACAGCTTACAACGGGGAGCCGTTTTTT. The genes are TRBV12-3 or TRBV12-4 and TRBJ2-2; D is possibly TRBD2 (5 bases). This CDR3 region has 12 residues.

As for this clonotype: One end of the junction varies from germline; a read error may be responsible. The chain combines TRBV10-3 with TRBJ1-2, with D possibly being TRBD1 (5 bases). CDR1 is ENHRY, CDR2 SYGVKD, per germline. The CDR3 is made up of 15 amino acids. The CDR3: CAITKESDSLYDYTF. CDR3 bases: TGTGCCATCACTAAGGAAAGTGACAGCCTATATGACTACACCTTC.

Comments on this clonotype: Germline and junction disagree at one end, which may indicate a read error. V is TRBV10-3 and J is TRBJ1-2, with D perhaps TRBD1 (5 bases). This CDR3 has 15 residues. Germline CDR1 ENHRY, CDR2 SYGVKD. The CDR3, as DNA: TGTGCCATCAGTGAGTCTGGAACAGGCCCCTATGACTACACCTTC. Translation gives CAISESGTGPYDYTF.

J is TRBJ1-1 and V is TRBV6-5, with a possible D match to TRBD1 (5 bases). The length of the CDR3 is 13 residues. Germline V gene data show CDR1 as MNHEY and CDR2 as SVGAGI. Deletions cut 8 bases from V and 0 bases from J, with 10 bases between. CDR3 in amino acids: CASARGLNTEAFF. The DNA of the CDR3 is TGTGCCAGCGCTAGGGGATTGAACACTGAAGCTTTCTTT.

With respect to this clonotype: The junction departs from the called germline gene at one end, perhaps through a read error. The V gene is TRBV4-1, the J gene TRBJ1-5; unclear D gene. Germline V gene data show CDR1 as MGHRA and CDR2 as YSYEKL. The CDR3 is made up of 17 amino acids. The CDR3 nucleotides read TGCGCCAGCGCCAAATATGTGACGGGTGATAGCAATCATCCCCAGCATTTT. Translated: CASAKYVTGDSNHPQHF.

Turning to this clonotype: The junction and the germline gene differ at one end; a read error may be behind it. J is TRBJ2-3 and V is TRBV6-6; D might be TRBD1 (5 bases). The germline V gene encodes CDR1 MNHNY and CDR2 SVGAGI (reference sequence). The CDR3 has 17 residues. The CDR3 loop is CASSYDPDKGRADTEYF. CDR3 in DNA: TGTGCCAGCAGTTACGATCCAGACAAGGGGCGCGCAGATACGGAGTATTTT.

On this clonotype itself: The conserved phenylalanine or tryptophan normally closing the CDR3 is absent here, so this likely arose from a read error. No DNA is shown, since the ends of the CDR3 on it are uncertain; the CDR3 is the one TCRdb lists. The chain couples TRBV28 to TRBJ2-5; TRBD1 is the table's D call, not checked against the DNA. CDR1 and CDR2 (germline): MDHEN, SYDVKM. The CDR3 length is 15 residues, termini included. CDR3: CVNSTRWGTGGTQYS.

As for this clonotype: No conserved phenylalanine or tryptophan ends this CDR3, so it is likely a read error. V gene TRBV11-2 combines with J gene TRBJ2-5; TRBD2 matches at 8 bases. V lost 9 bases, J lost 7 bases, and 16 bases stayed unmatched. Germline V gene lookup returns CDR1 SGHAT and CDR2 FQNNGV. The CDR3 spans 15 residues. The CDR3 spells CASSISPGTRGTQYS. The DNA of the CDR3 is TGTGCCAGTAGCATTAGCCCCGGGACTAGAGGGACCCAGTACTCC.

Comment on this clonotype: This may stem from a read error, because a much larger clone lies one nucleotide away. The chain links TRBV28 to TRBJ1-6, with D unresolved. V was pared by 7 bases and J by 7 bases, with 8 bases between. Germline V gene lookup returns CDR1 MDHEN and CDR2 SYDVKM. The CDR3 runs to 12 residues. The CDR3 DNA sequence: TGTGCCAGCACGGTGTACAATTCACCCCTCCACTTT. Its translation: CASTVYNSPLHF.

As to this clonotype: It may be a read error: a sequence one base away is much more abundant. The V call is TRBV28, the J call TRBJ2-7; 7 nucleotides match TRBD2. The CDR3 is 18 residues long. From germline, CDR1 is MDHEN and CDR2 SYDVKM. DNA of the CDR3: TGTGCCAGCAGTTTCCCACCCCGCCTAGCGGACCGAACCTACGAGCACTACTTC. This gives the protein CASSFPPRLADRTYEHYF.

The chain joins TRBV20-1 to TRBJ2-1, with D unresolved. Trimming stripped 4 bases from V and 16 bases from J, with 29 bases between. The germline V gene has CDR1 DFQATT and CDR2 SNEGSKA (reference sequence). The CDR3 loop spans 15 amino acids. CDR3 residues: CSATSPWYSKSRHFF. The CDR3 nucleotides are TGCAGTGCTACCTCACCATGGTACTCCAAATCGCGGCATTTCTTC.

About this clonotype: The junction does not match germline at one end; this may be a read error. This rearrangement joins TRBV11-2 to TRBJ1-1; possible D gene TRBD1, 5 bases. Germline CDR1 SGHAT, CDR2 FQNNGV. The CDR3 covers 13 residues. The CDR3 DNA reads as TGTGCCAGCGGACATTTTTCAAGGACTGAACCTTTCTTT. Protein product: CASGHFSRTEPFF. The full variable domain, with the rest looked up from reference TRBV11-2 and TRBJ1-1, is EAGVAQSPRYKIIEKRQSVAFWCNPISGHATLYWYQQILGQGPKLLIQFQNNGVVDDSQLPKDRFSAERLKGVDSTLKIQPAKLEDSAVYLCASGHFSRTEPFFGQGTRLTVV.

Comment on this clonotype: With a much larger clone just one base away, this may be a read error. In nucleotides, the CDR3 is TGTGCCAGCAGCTTGTCGAAGCGGGACGGAACCCCCTACGAGCAGTACTTC. Translation: CASSLSKRDGTPYEQYF. V gene TRBV5-5 combines with J gene TRBJ2-7; the match to TRBD2 covers 7 bases. CDR1 and CDR2 from the germline V gene are SGHKS and YYEKEE (reference sequence). V gave up 1 base and J gave up 2 bases; unmatched junction bases: 12. The length of the CDR3 is 17 residues.

V and J are TRBV4-1 and TRBJ2-5; D might be TRBD2 (7 bases). The V end was cut by 0 bases, the J end by 9 bases, with 23 bases between. CDR3 length equals 17 residues. The germline V gene has CDR1 MGHRA and CDR2 YSYEKL. The CDR3 DNA reads TGCGCCAGCAGCCAAGATCCCTCGCGGGGGCAACGAGAATCCCAGTACTTC. Residues: CASSQDPSRGQRESQYF.

This clonotype has ten or more counts. V gene TRBV28 combines with J gene TRBJ2-7; 8 nucleotides agree with TRBD1. After removal of 6 bases from V and 2 bases from J, the junction contained 9 bases not matched to a gene. CDR1 is MDHEN and CDR2 is SYDVKM in the germline V gene. The CDR3 spans 15 residues. The DNA of the CDR3 is TGTGCCAGCAGCCAAAGGACAGGGCGAACCTACGAGCAGTACTTC. Its protein is CASSQRTGRTYEQYF.

In the case of this clonotype: This may be a read error, as it is one base from a much larger clone. CDR3 sequence: CASILAVLYGTSVAQYF. In DNA, the CDR3 is TGTGCCAGCATCTTAGCGGTTTTATACGGGACATCGGTGGCCCAGTACTTC. The chain uses TRBV7-9 and TRBJ2-5; D may match TRBD1 or TRBD2 (6 bases each). This CDR3 has 17 amino acids. Germline CDR1 reads SEHNR; CDR2 reads FQNEAQ (reference sequence).

This clonotype was recorded only once. The conserved final phenylalanine or tryptophan is absent from the CDR3, which likely points to a read error. The DNA is omitted, as the CDR3 cannot be located on it reliably, and the CDR3 follows TCRdb's listing. The chain carries TRBV4-3 and TRBJ2-2. The CDR3 has 14 residues if both end residues are counted. CDR1 LGHNA and CDR2 YSLEER come from the germline V gene. CDR3 amino acids: CASSQSTNSGEMFY.

V is TRBV7-2 and J is TRBJ2-3; 7 bases match TRBD1. The CDR3 is made up of 17 amino acids. The germline CDR1 and CDR2 sequences are SGHTA and FQGNSA. The J segment lost 2 bases and the V segment lost 7 bases, leaving 15 bases of the junction unmatched. The CDR3 protein is CASTLRGTGVPTDTQYF. Here the CDR3 DNA reads TGTGCCAGCACCTTGAGGGGAACAGGGGTCCCCACAGATACGCAGTATTTT.

About this clonotype itself: A read error may be the cause here, since a much bigger clone is one base away. The CDR3 loop reads CSARDLPDTGELFF. CDR3 in DNA: TGCAGTGCAAGGGACCTCCCCGACACCGGGGAGCTGTTTTTT. V gene TRBV20-1 combines with J gene TRBJ2-2; perhaps D is TRBD1 or TRBD2 (5 bases each). The CDR3 sequence is 14 residues long. Germline CDR1 DFQATT, CDR2 SNEGSKA (reference sequence). V dropped 6 bases and J dropped 3 bases, with 14 bases sitting between them.

For this clonotype: A junction end diverges from the germline sequence, so it may reflect a read error. The chain joins TRBV20-1 to TRBJ2-7; TRBD1 matches 10 bases. CDR1 is DFQATT, CDR2 SNEGSKA, per germline (reference sequence). CDR3 length: 13 residues. This CDR3 is CIARQGASYDQYF. The CDR3 DNA reads TGCATTGCTAGACAGGGGGCATCCTACGATCAGTACTTC.

This clonotype occurred a few times. One end of the junction varies from germline; a read error may be responsible. The V call is TRBV6-2 or TRBV6-3, the J call TRBJ2-4; possibly TRBD2 for D (5 bases). Per the germline V gene, CDR1 is MNHEY and CDR2 is SVGEGT. This CDR3 has 13 amino acids. CDR3 bases: TGTGCCAACAGTGGGAGCGGCAAGAACATTCAGTACTTC. It specifies CANSGSGKNIQYF.

On this clonotype itself: A read error may explain this, as a much larger clone is one base away. The chain combines TRBV12-3 or TRBV12-4 with TRBJ2-1, with D possibly being TRBD2 (5 bases). The CDR3 has 11 residues. The CDR3 DNA is TGTGTCAGCACCACGGGAAATGAGCAGTTCTTC. It codes for CVSTTGNEQFF.

Details on this clonotype: No conserved phenylalanine or tryptophan ends this CDR3, so it is likely a read error. V gene TRBV11-2 combines with J gene TRBJ2-1; TRBD1 or TRBD2 may be the D gene (5 bases each). The CDR3 length is 14 residues. Trimming removed 10 bases at V and 4 bases at J, with 17 bases between. The germline V gene has CDR1 SGHAT and CDR2 FQNNGV. The CDR3 sequence: CANTLARQYNEQFS. The CDR3 coding sequence is TGTGCCAACACCTTAGCGAGACAGTACAATGAGCAGTTCTCC.

Worth noting for this clonotype: Mismatch with germline at one junction end may stem from a read error. The chain is built from TRBV29-1 and TRBJ1-2; D might be TRBD1 (5 bases). In germline, CDR1 is SQVTM, CDR2 ANQGSEA. The CDR3 is made up of 17 amino acids. Written as DNA, the CDR3 is TGCAGCGTCGAAGAGTACGTTCAGGGCCATACTTACTATGGCTACACGTTC. Residues: CSVEEYVQGHTYYGYTF.